This is a list of T cell receptor beta chains from one sample in a study of blood T cell repertoires in COVID-19. TCRdb's copy holds only in-frame clones and misses some; the assay was immunoSEQ multiplex PCR. The profile shows some 200,000 clones, approximately 88% of them singletons. The specimen sequenced was PBMCs or T cells enriched from blood (not recorded which). The receptors were gathered from a man between 18 and 29 years old with acute COVID-19. The conserved cysteine and the conserved F or W are not part of the CDR3 here.

TRBV11-2 | ASSFFSPLNRGGGYT
TRBV29-1 | SVEVEGRQEYNEQF
TRBV11-2 | ASSPWGLLQGNSYEQY
TRBV5-1 | ASSSNTGAGNTIY
TRBV24-1 | ATSVKPGTSGSSGELF
TRBV28 | ASSIRVNEQY
TRBV4-2 | ASSPGQGKWPLH
TRBV7-6 | ASSARDYDTYEQY
TRBV11-1 | ASSFETGTGYEQY
TRBV28 | ASLDRLVTDTQY
TRBV27 | ASSPYTGPNQPQH
TRBV2 | ASRVGQTSSYEQY
TRBV21-1 | ASRKTGTKGADTQY
TRBV29-1 | SVTDGKGTSGSDYYNEQF
TRBV11-3 | ASSFQGDTDTQY
TRBV7-2 | ASSFGQVGYT
TRBV18 | ASSPGLAENTGELF
TRBV5-1 | ASSLGGGDQPQH
TRBV28 | ASSLTGSSGYEQY
TRBV3-1/TRBV3-2 | ASRVAGEGNEQY
TRBV28 | ASSLREAGRTGELF
TRBV2 | ASSERGGRTDTQY
TRBV1 | TSSQGHSNPNEQF
TRBV5-8 | ASERGLAVGETQY
TRBV5-1 | ASSPQAGVFYGYT
TRBV27 | ASTSLAGVGETQY
TRBV29-1 | SFRRGDRATGELF
TRBV19 | ASQGQGARPTEAF
TRBV29-1 | SVEGYRRSYNEQF
TRBV27 | ASSRPGLADNEQF
TRBV5-1 | ASSLAPGQETQY
TRBV5-1 | ASSLWTINTGELF
TRBV19 | ASSWGRKETQY
TRBV4-1 | ASSQGYGNSPLH
TRBV3-1/TRBV3-2 | ASSPRGQYNSPLH
TRBV12-3/TRBV12-4 | ASSPGQGTEAF
TRBV9 | ASSVPGGYGYT
TRBV19 | ASSDSSGREEQF
TRBV7-9 | ASSSFGGVGNSPLH
TRBV9 | ASSVGGGISYNEQF
TRBV11-3 | ASSTWTERGHEQY
TRBV4-1 | ASSPGGVVYNEQF
TRBV27 | ASSQAHTGELF
TRBV21-1 | ASSKGRTGYNYGYT
TRBV7-9 | ASSLGGDTEAF
TRBV7-3 | ASSSQGSSYEQY
TRBV27 | ASSPRTAGRSYGYT
TRBV4-1 | ASSQDWAGYNEQF
TRBV5-5 | ASSPSGDSNQPQH
TRBV11-2 | ASSLVVAAGGGYEQY
TRBV4-1 | ASSLDRAGVYEQY
TRBV14 | ASSQDITDTQY
TRBV5-6 | ASSLGERNTGELF
TRBV7-8 | ASSLARRTTRQAKETQY